This is a list of T cell receptor beta chains from one sample in a study of cytomegalovirus exposure and HLA in healthy donors. Produced via immunoSEQ multiplex PCR; TCRdb's table is partial and in-frame only. The sample yields about 160,000 clones, around 75% seen once. Specimen: PBMCs. The receptors originated from a female donor in good health and CMV-seronegative. The CDR3 runs from the conserved cysteine through the conserved F or W. Each record gives: D gene, J gene, V gene, clone size, CDR3 protein, CDR3 DNA. The D gene is left open where the match is weak. Some rows mark clone size as missing; the rest say once, few, many or name a class of expanded clone.

D gene: NA; J gene: TRBJ2-1; V gene: TRBV7-7; clone size: NA; CDR3 protein: CASSLGERTGEQFF; CDR3 DNA: TGTGCTAGCAGCTTAGGAGAGCGAACGGGAGAGCAGTTCTTC
D gene: NA; J gene: TRBJ2-3; V gene: TRBV30; clone size: NA; CDR3 protein: CAWSERGRGFSTDTQYF; CDR3 DNA: TGTGCCTGGAGTGAGAGGGGAAGGGGGTTTAGCACAGATACGCAGTATTTT
D gene: TRBD2; J gene: TRBJ2-5; V gene: TRBV4-2; clone size: NA; CDR3 protein: CASSPRTSGGRETQYF; CDR3 DNA: TGTGCCAGCAGCCCCCGGACTAGCGGGGGAAGGGAGACCCAGTACTTC
D gene: NA; J gene: TRBJ2-7; V gene: TRBV28; clone size: NA; CDR3 protein: CASSGGGRVSYEQYF; CDR3 DNA: TGTGCCAGCAGTGGGGGCGGGCGGGTCTCCTACGAGCAGTACTTC
D gene: TRBD1; J gene: TRBJ2-1; V gene: TRBV19; clone size: NA; CDR3 protein: CASINTGGTYNEQFF; CDR3 DNA: TGTGCCAGTATCAACACAGGGGGTACCTACAATGAGCAGTTCTTC
D gene: TRBD1; J gene: TRBJ2-7; V gene: TRBV11-2; clone size: NA; CDR3 protein: CASSLGGAGGHEQYF; CDR3 DNA: TGTGCCAGCAGCTTAGGGGGGGCAGGGGGCCACGAGCAGTACTTC
D gene: NA; J gene: TRBJ1-3; V gene: TRBV30; clone size: once; CDR3 protein: CAWNYLSGNTIYF; CDR3 DNA: TGTGCCTGGAACTACCTCTCTGGAAACACCATATATTTT
D gene: TRBD2; J gene: TRBJ2-5; V gene: TRBV7-6; clone size: NA; CDR3 protein: CASSSAGLVNEETQYF; CDR3 DNA: TGTGCCAGCAGCTCCGCGGGACTAGTTAACGAAGAGACCCAGTACTTC
D gene: NA; J gene: TRBJ1-3; V gene: TRBV18; clone size: NA; CDR3 protein: CASSPDSISGNTIYF; CDR3 DNA: TGTGCCAGCTCACCTGACAGTATCTCTGGAAACACCATATATTTT
D gene: NA; J gene: TRBJ1-1; V gene: TRBV11-2; clone size: few; CDR3 protein: CASSLRDSDEAFF; CDR3 DNA: TGTGCCAGCAGCCTCCGGGACTCCGACGAAGCTTTCTTT
D gene: NA; J gene: TRBJ1-1; V gene: TRBV29-1; clone size: NA; CDR3 protein: CSVQTYSGFTEAFF; CDR3 DNA: TGCAGCGTTCAGACCTACTCAGGGTTCACTGAAGCTTTCTTT
D gene: TRBD2; J gene: TRBJ2-7; V gene: TRBV6-5; clone size: NA; CDR3 protein: CASGRAGGTHEQYF; CDR3 DNA: TGTGCCAGCGGGCGGGCGGGAGGTACCCACGAGCAGTACTTC
D gene: NA; J gene: TRBJ1-2; V gene: TRBV7-9; clone size: NA; CDR3 protein: CASSPAVAGPYGYTF; CDR3 DNA: TGTGCCAGCAGCCCAGCGGTGGCAGGCCCCTATGGCTACACCTTC
D gene: TRBD1; J gene: TRBJ1-2; V gene: TRBV4-3; clone size: NA; CDR3 protein: CASSPDRALYGYTF; CDR3 DNA: TGCGCCAGCAGCCCGGACAGGGCCCTTTATGGCTACACCTTC
D gene: TRBD1; J gene: TRBJ1-5; V gene: TRBV30; clone size: few; CDR3 protein: CAWSDRRTGRQPQHF; CDR3 DNA: TGTGCCTGGAGCGACCGAAGGACAGGGCGCCAGCCCCAGCATTTT
D gene: NA; J gene: TRBJ1-3; V gene: TRBV19; clone size: NA; CDR3 protein: CASSIDRQAGNTIYF; CDR3 DNA: TGTGCCAGTAGTATAGATCGACAAGCTGGAAACACCATATATTTT
D gene: NA; J gene: TRBJ2-3; V gene: TRBV4-3; clone size: NA; CDR3 protein: CASSQGGLWGDTQYF; CDR3 DNA: TGCGCCAGCAGCCAAGGGGGGCTCTGGGGAGATACGCAGTATTTT
D gene: TRBD1; J gene: TRBJ2-2; V gene: TRBV4-2; clone size: NA; CDR3 protein: CASRSGDRYTGELFF; CDR3 DNA: TGTGCCAGCAGGTCGGGGGACAGGTATACCGGGGAGCTGTTTTTT
D gene: NA; J gene: TRBJ2-1; V gene: TRBV30; clone size: NA; CDR3 protein: CAWLGRGSYNEQFF; CDR3 DNA: TGTGCCTGGTTGGGGCGGGGATCCTACAATGAGCAGTTCTTC
D gene: NA; J gene: TRBJ1-1; V gene: TRBV4-3; clone size: NA; CDR3 protein: CASSQDWGGSLEAFF; CDR3 DNA: TGCGCCAGCAGCCAAGATTGGGGGGGCTCCCTTGAAGCTTTCTTT
D gene: NA; J gene: TRBJ1-5; V gene: TRBV6-1; clone size: NA; CDR3 protein: CASSEPRGRGQPQHF; CDR3 DNA: TGTGCCAGCAGTGAGCCCAGGGGCAGGGGACAGCCCCAGCATTTT
D gene: TRBD1; J gene: TRBJ1-1; V gene: TRBV7-8; clone size: NA; CDR3 protein: CASSRTGTEAFF; CDR3 DNA: TGTGCCAGCAGCCGGACAGGCACTGAAGCTTTCTTT
D gene: NA; J gene: TRBJ2-7; V gene: TRBV6-5; clone size: NA; CDR3 protein: CASSYDGSPAEQYF; CDR3 DNA: TGTGCCAGCAGTTACGACGGGAGCCCCGCCGAGCAGTACTTC
D gene: NA; J gene: TRBJ2-5; V gene: TRBV18; clone size: NA; CDR3 protein: CASSVGRGLETQYF; CDR3 DNA: TGTGCCAGCTCCGTTGGTAGAGGGTTGGAGACCCAGTACTTC
D gene: TRBD2; J gene: TRBJ2-7; V gene: TRBV7-9; clone size: NA; CDR3 protein: CASSLGAAGGPYEQYF; CDR3 DNA: TGTGCCAGCAGCTTAGGAGCGGCGGGGGGTCCCTACGAGCAGTACTTC
D gene: NA; J gene: TRBJ2-7; V gene: TRBV25-1; clone size: NA; CDR3 protein: CATQGGQGGGEQYF; CDR3 DNA: TGTGCCACCCAAGGCGGACAGGGAGGGGGGGAGCAGTACTTC
D gene: NA; J gene: TRBJ2-1; V gene: TRBV20-1; clone size: few; CDR3 protein: CSARENEQFF; CDR3 DNA: TGCAGTGCCAGGGAAAATGAGCAGTTCTTC
D gene: NA; J gene: TRBJ1-2; V gene: TRBV19; clone size: NA; CDR3 protein: CASSADSPGSYTF; CDR3 DNA: TGTGCCAGTAGCGCTGACTCCCCGGGTAGCTACACCTTC
D gene: TRBD2; J gene: TRBJ2-7; V gene: TRBV29-1; clone size: NA; CDR3 protein: CSVEDGTSGLYERYF; CDR3 DNA: TGCAGCGTTGAAGATGGGACTAGCGGACTCTACGAGCGGTACTTC
D gene: TRBD2; J gene: TRBJ2-5; V gene: TRBV2; clone size: NA; CDR3 protein: CASKEDSGRGETQYF; CDR3 DNA: TGTGCCAGCAAGGAGGATAGCGGGAGGGGGGAGACCCAGTACTTC
D gene: NA; J gene: TRBJ1-4; V gene: TRBV14; clone size: NA; CDR3 protein: CASSPLRRGTNEKLFF; CDR3 DNA: TGTGCCAGCAGCCCCTTGCGGAGAGGAACTAATGAAAAACTGTTTTTT
D gene: TRBD1; J gene: TRBJ1-1; V gene: TRBV10-3; clone size: few; CDR3 protein: CAIKGEQGAYAEAFF; CDR3 DNA: TGTGCCATCAAGGGAGAACAGGGGGCTTACGCTGAAGCTTTCTTT
D gene: NA; J gene: TRBJ2-7; V gene: TRBV6-1; clone size: once; CDR3 protein: CASSALMSQQYF; CDR3 DNA: TGTGCCAGCAGTGCCTTAATGTCCCAGCAGTACTTC
D gene: TRBD2; J gene: TRBJ2-5; V gene: TRBV7-9; clone size: NA; CDR3 protein: CASSRIAGGPRETQYF; CDR3 DNA: TGTGCCAGCAGCCGTATAGCGGGGGGGCCTCGGGAGACCCAGTACTTC
D gene: NA; J gene: TRBJ1-1; V gene: TRBV11-2; clone size: NA; CDR3 protein: CASSLMGPPEAFF; CDR3 DNA: TGTGCCAGCAGCTTGATGGGCCCTCCTGAAGCTTTCTTT
D gene: NA; J gene: TRBJ2-5; V gene: TRBV11-2; clone size: NA; CDR3 protein: CASSSPTSRATQYF; CDR3 DNA: TGTGCCAGCAGCTCCCCGACTAGTCGGGCGACCCAGTACTTC
D gene: TRBD1; J gene: TRBJ1-2; V gene: TRBV4-1; clone size: few; CDR3 protein: CASRKAGQGYGYTF; CDR3 DNA: TGCGCCAGCAGGAAGGCAGGACAGGGGTATGGCTACACCTTC
D gene: NA; J gene: TRBJ2-4; V gene: TRBV4-1; clone size: few; CDR3 protein: CASSQDRQAGRAKNIQYF; CDR3 DNA: TGCGCCAGCAGCCAAGATCGGCAAGCAGGTCGTGCCAAAAACATTCAGTACTTC
D gene: NA; J gene: TRBJ1-2; V gene: TRBV11-2; clone size: NA; CDR3 protein: CASSSPGVYTF; CDR3 DNA: TGTGCCAGCAGCTCACCCGGGGTCTACACCTTC
D gene: NA; J gene: TRBJ1-5; V gene: TRBV18; clone size: NA; CDR3 protein: CASSPTVDLGQPQHF; CDR3 DNA: TGTGCCAGCTCACCGACAGTAGATCTAGGTCAGCCCCAGCATTTT
D gene: TRBD2; J gene: TRBJ2-3; V gene: TRBV10-3; clone size: NA; CDR3 protein: CAIQSSGGGYTQYF; CDR3 DNA: TGTGCCATCCAGTCTAGCGGGGGTGGGTATACGCAGTATTTT
D gene: NA; J gene: TRBJ1-2; V gene: TRBV13; clone size: NA; CDR3 protein: CASSSRSGVYGYTF; CDR3 DNA: TGTGCCAGCAGCTCCCGGTCCGGGGTCTATGGCTACACCTTC
D gene: NA; J gene: TRBJ1-3; V gene: TRBV4-3; clone size: once; CDR3 protein: CASSQDPDSGNTIYF; CDR3 DNA: TGCGCCAGCAGCCAAGATCCAGACTCTGGAAACACCATATATTTT
D gene: NA; J gene: TRBJ2-5; V gene: TRBV19; clone size: NA; CDR3 protein: CASSARTGRVEETQYF; CDR3 DNA: TGTGCCAGTAGTGCGCGTACAGGGAGGGTGGAGGAGACCCAGTACTTC
D gene: TRBD1; J gene: TRBJ2-5; V gene: TRBV7-2; clone size: NA; CDR3 protein: CASSFPGTGGETQYF; CDR3 DNA: TGTGCCAGCAGCTTCCCGGGGACAGGAGGAGAGACCCAGTACTTC
D gene: NA; J gene: TRBJ2-7; V gene: TRBV4-1; clone size: NA; CDR3 protein: CASSQDFSSSYEQYF; CDR3 DNA: TGCGCCAGCAGCCAAGATTTTTCTAGCTCATACGAGCAGTACTTC
D gene: NA; J gene: TRBJ2-3; V gene: TRBV25-1; clone size: NA; CDR3 protein: CASSEAPFRGDTQYF; CDR3 DNA: TGTGCCAGCAGTGAGGCCCCATTTCGGGGAGATACGCAGTATTTT
D gene: NA; J gene: TRBJ1-1; V gene: TRBV28; clone size: NA; CDR3 protein: CYTLSGSTEAFF; CDR3 DNA: TGTTACACACTGTCGGGGTCCACTGAAGCTTTCTTT
D gene: TRBD1; J gene: TRBJ2-6; V gene: TRBV30; clone size: NA; CDR3 protein: CAWSRGGDRGSGANGLTF; CDR3 DNA: TGTGCCTGGAGCCGAGGTGGGGACAGGGGATCTGGGGCCAACGGCCTGACTTTC
D gene: TRBD2; J gene: TRBJ2-1; V gene: TRBV7-9; clone size: NA; CDR3 protein: CASSGWQRGAYNEQFF; CDR3 DNA: TGTGCCAGCAGCGGCTGGCAGCGGGGGGCTTACAATGAGCAGTTCTTC
D gene: TRBD1; J gene: TRBJ1-2; V gene: TRBV27; clone size: few; CDR3 protein: CASGVDRADGYTF; CDR3 DNA: TGTGCCAGCGGGGTCGACAGGGCGGATGGCTACACCTTC
D gene: TRBD2; J gene: TRBJ2-1; V gene: TRBV5-4; clone size: NA; CDR3 protein: CASSLGGGANEQFF; CDR3 DNA: TGTGCCAGCAGCTTGGGGGGGGGAGCCAATGAGCAGTTCTTC
D gene: TRBD1; J gene: TRBJ2-7; V gene: TRBV6-5; clone size: NA; CDR3 protein: CASSGQGYYEQYF; CDR3 DNA: TGTGCCAGCAGTGGACAGGGGTACTACGAGCAGTACTTC